Shown below are 7 T cell receptor beta chains from a single sample sequenced in a study of sequential checkpoint blockade in melanoma. Documented treatment: randomized to nivolumab then ipilimumab (arm A) or the reverse (arm B). The data were produced by immunoSEQ multiplex PCR, yet TCRdb's version contains in-frame clones alone and is incomplete. The table records some 19,000 clones, approximately 81% of them present only once. This specimen consisted of CD8+ T cells sorted from blood (inferred from file names), obtained from a patient given nivolumab and ipilimumab in sequence. The receptors were sampled from a human donor with melanoma.

V is TRBV4-1 and J is TRBJ2-7; 7 bases fit TRBD1. The CDR3 sequence is 16 residues long. J lost 2 bases, V lost 0 bases, and 7 bases had no gene match. The V gene's germline CDR1 is MGHRA and CDR2 YSYEKL. The DNA of the CDR3 is TGCGCCAGCAGCCAAGATTGGGGACAGAGCACCTACGAGCAGTACTTC. Amino acid sequence: CASSQDWGQSTYEQYF.

This clone was observed a few times. This sequence joins TRBV10-3 and TRBJ1-1, with D hard to call. This CDR3 has 14 amino acids. CDR1 and CDR2 from the germline V gene are ENHRY and SYGVKD. Trimming removed 9 bases at V and 0 bases at J, with 14 bases between. The DNA of the CDR3 is TGTGCCATAACCCCCGGGTTCGTGAACACTGAAGCTTTCTTT. Translated, it gives CAITPGFVNTEAFF.

The V call is TRBV5-4, the J call TRBJ2-7, with 10 bases fitting TRBD2. Germline-derived CDR1 and CDR2 are SGHNT and YYREEE (reference sequence). The CDR3 has 15 residues. Trimming removed 5 bases from V and 0 bases from J; junction bases left unmatched: 5. CDR3: CASSAGTSDSYEQYF. In nucleotides, the CDR3 is TGTGCCAGCAGTGCCGGGACTAGCGACTCCTACGAGCAGTACTTC.

This sequence joins TRBV27 and TRBJ1-1; TRBD1 aligns across 7 bases. There are 13 residues in the CDR3. With V trimmed by 5 bases and J by 6 bases, 6 bases remained unmatched. The V gene's germline CDR1 is MNHEY and CDR2 SMNVEV (reference sequence). The CDR3 here is CASSLRGQAEAFF. The CDR3 bases are TGTGCCAGCAGTCTAAGAGGACAGGCTGAAGCTTTCTTT.

J is TRBJ2-7 and V is TRBV7-8; TRBD1 matches 11 bases. Trimming cost V 5 bases and J 3 bases; bases outside gene matches: 6. The CDR3 runs 15 residues. Germline CDR1 is SGHVS and CDR2 is FQNEAQ. The CDR3 DNA reads TGTGCCAGCAGCCAAGGGACAGGGGGGATCTACGAGCAGTACTTC. It encodes CASSQGTGGIYEQYF.

By share, this clone counts as medium-sized (0.01 to 0.1%). V is TRBV21-1 and J is TRBJ2-1; the table names TRBD1, a call not compared with the DNA. TRBV21-1 is reported as a pseudogene. This CDR3 is built from 14 residues. The CDR3 sequence: CVHQGAPCVGEQFF. DNA of the CDR3: TGTGTCCATCAGGGGGCGCCTTGTGTAGGTGAGCAGTTCTTC.

The chain has TRBV27 and TRBJ1-4; D is unresolved. Germline CDR1 and CDR2: MNHEY and SMNVEV (reference sequence). This CDR3 spans 13 amino acids. V was clipped by 6 bases and J by 5 bases, with 10 bases between them. CDR3 sequence (DNA): TGTGCCAGCAGGTCCATTGTGAATGAAAAACTGTTTTTT. This translates into CASRSIVNEKLFF.